This T cell receptor (beta chain) was captured by sequencing in a study of T cell changes during pregnancy in multiple sclerosis. V was shortened by 0 bases and J by 5 bases, with 9 bases between the two germline ends. CDR3 length: 13 amino acids. Germline V CDR1 and CDR2: SGHRS, YFSETQ. Measured with immunoSEQ multiplex PCR; TCRdb has only the in-frame clones, and not every one. The table lists around 40,000 clones, around 92% of them singletons, with more than 20% in the top ten. The material sequenced was CD8+ T cells from peripheral blood mononuclear cells, taken before pregnancy. This rearrangement joins TRBV5-1 to TRBJ2-7; tentatively, D is TRBD1 (7 bases). The TCR sequence derives from a female donor with multiple sclerosis, enrolled in a pregnancy study. The CDR3 reads CASSLGRGDEQYF. DNA of the CDR3: TGCGCCAGCAGCTTGGGCAGGGGGGACGAGCAGTACTTC.